The entry below describes one T cell receptor (beta chain). No antigen is known for it. These data belong to a study of early T cells in non-severe SARS-CoV-2 infection. Study-wide background: Alpha and beta chains were unpaired, from unsorted whole-blood bulk RNA. Points from the study as a whole: There was a bias toward anti-spike CD8 responses in VDJdb matching, which missed private and CD4 specificities.

CDR3 length: 11 amino acids. V lost 5 bases, J lost 9 bases, and 10 bases lay in between. Germline V CDR1 and CDR2: MNHNY, SVGAGI (reference sequence). Each cDNA molecule carried a unique molecular identifier. MiXCR was run by TCRdb on the 5' RACE reads, yielding one entry per CDR3 protein. This table has roughly 28,000 distinct CDR3 sequences, around 5% appearing once. Material: whole blood. The chain combines TRBV6-6 with TRBJ1-2, with unresolved D. This receptor was identified in an adult who was a healthcare worker with PCR-confirmed SARS-CoV-2 infection or an uninfected control (not recorded which). In DNA, the CDR3 is TGTGCCAGCAGTCCCCTATCTAGCTACACCTTC. Residues: CASSPLSSYTF.